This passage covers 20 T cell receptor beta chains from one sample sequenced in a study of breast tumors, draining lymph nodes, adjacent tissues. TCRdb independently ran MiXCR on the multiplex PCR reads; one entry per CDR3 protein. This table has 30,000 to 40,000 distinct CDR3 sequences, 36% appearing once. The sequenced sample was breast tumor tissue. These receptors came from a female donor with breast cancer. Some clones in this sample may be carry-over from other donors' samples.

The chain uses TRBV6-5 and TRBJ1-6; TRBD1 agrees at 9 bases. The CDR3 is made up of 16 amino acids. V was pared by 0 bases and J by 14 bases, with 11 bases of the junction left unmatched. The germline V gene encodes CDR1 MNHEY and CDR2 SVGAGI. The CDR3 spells CASSYSPRDRATALHF. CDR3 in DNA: TGTGCCAGCAGTTACTCGCCACGGGACAGGGCGACCGCCCTCCACTTT.

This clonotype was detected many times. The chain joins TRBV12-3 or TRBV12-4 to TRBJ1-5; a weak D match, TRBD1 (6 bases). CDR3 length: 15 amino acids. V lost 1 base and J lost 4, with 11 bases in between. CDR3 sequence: CASSLGGAGNQPQHF. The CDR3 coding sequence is TGTGCCAGCAGTTTAGGGGGGGCGGGAAATCAGCCCCAGCATTTT.

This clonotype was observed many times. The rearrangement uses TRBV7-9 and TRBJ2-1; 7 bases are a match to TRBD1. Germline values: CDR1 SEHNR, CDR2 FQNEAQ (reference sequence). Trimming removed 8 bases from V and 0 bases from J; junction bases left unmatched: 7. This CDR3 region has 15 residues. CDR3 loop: CASRLQGSSYNEQFF. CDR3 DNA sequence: TGTGCCAGCCGTCTACAGGGGAGCTCCTACAATGAGCAGTTCTTC.

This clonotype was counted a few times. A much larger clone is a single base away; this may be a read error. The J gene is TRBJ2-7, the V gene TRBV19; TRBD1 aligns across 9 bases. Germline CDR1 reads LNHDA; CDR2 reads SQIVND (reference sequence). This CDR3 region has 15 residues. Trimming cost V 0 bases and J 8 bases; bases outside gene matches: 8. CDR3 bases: TGTGCCAGTAGTATAGACGGGACAGGGTTTTACAAGCAGTACTTC. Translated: CASSIDGTGFYKQYF.

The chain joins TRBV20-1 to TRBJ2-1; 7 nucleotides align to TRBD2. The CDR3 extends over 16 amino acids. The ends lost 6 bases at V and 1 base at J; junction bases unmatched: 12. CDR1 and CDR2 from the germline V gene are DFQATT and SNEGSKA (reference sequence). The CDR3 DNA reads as TGCAGTGCCAGCAGCCAAGTGGGAGGGTCCTACAATGAGCAGTTCTTC. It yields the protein CSASSQVGGSYNEQFF.

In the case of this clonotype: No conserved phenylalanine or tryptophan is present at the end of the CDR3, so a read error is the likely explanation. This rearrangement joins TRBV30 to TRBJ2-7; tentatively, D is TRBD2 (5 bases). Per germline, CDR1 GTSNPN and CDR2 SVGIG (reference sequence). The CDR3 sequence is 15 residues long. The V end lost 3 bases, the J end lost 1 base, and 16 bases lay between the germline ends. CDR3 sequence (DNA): TGTGCCTGGAGGGCTGGACTCTACGGATCCTACGAGCAGTACCTC. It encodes CAWRAGLYGSYEQYL.

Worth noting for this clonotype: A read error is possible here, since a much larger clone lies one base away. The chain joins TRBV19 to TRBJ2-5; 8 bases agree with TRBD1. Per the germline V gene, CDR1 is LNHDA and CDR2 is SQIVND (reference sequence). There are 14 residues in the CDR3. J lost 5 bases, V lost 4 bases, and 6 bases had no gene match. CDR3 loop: CASSNTGGLETQYF. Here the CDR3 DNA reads TGTGCCAGTAGTAATACAGGGGGTCTTGAGACCCAGTACTTC.

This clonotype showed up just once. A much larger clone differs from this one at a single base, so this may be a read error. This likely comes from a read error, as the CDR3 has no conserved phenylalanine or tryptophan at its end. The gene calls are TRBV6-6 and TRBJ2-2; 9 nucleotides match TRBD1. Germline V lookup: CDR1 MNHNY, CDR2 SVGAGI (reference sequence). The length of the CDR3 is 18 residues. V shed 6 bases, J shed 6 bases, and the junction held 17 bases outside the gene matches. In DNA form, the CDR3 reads TGTGCCAGCAGCTATATTACAAGTGGACAGGGGCGGGCCGGGGAGCTGTTTCTT. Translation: CASSYITSGQGRAGELFL.

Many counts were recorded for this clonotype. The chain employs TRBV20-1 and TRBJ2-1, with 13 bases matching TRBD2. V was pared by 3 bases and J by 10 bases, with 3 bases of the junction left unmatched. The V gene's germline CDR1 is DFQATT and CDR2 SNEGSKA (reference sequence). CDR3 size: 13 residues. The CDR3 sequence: CSASALAGGEQFF. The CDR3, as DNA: TGCAGTGCTAGCGCACTAGCGGGAGGGGAGCAGTTCTTC.

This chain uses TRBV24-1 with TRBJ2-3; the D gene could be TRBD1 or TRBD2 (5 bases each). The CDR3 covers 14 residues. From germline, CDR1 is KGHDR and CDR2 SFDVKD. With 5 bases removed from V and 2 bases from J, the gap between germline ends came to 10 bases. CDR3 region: CATSGGVPTDTQYF. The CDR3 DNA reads TGTGCCACCAGTGGAGGGGTGCCCACAGATACGCAGTATTTT.

CDR3 loop: CATSDSSHTQYF. CDR3 in DNA: TGTGCCACCAGTGACAGCTCGCATACGCAGTATTTT. V is TRBV24-1 and J is TRBJ2-3; no firm D call. The CDR3 is made up of 12 amino acids. V lost 4 bases to trimming and J lost 7 bases, with 8 bases between them. Germline V lookup: CDR1 KGHDR, CDR2 SFDVKD.

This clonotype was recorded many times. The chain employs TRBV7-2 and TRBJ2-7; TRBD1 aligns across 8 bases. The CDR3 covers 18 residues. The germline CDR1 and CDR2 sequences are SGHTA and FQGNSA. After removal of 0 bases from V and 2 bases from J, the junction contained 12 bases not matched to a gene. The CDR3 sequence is CASSLAATGAVSTYEQYF. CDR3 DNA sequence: TGTGCCAGCAGCTTAGCGGCGACAGGGGCGGTTAGCACCTACGAGCAGTACTTC.

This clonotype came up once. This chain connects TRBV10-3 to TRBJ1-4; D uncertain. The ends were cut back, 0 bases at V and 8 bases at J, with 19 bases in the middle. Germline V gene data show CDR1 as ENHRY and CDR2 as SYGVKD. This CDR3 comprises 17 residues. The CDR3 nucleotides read TGTGCCATCAGTGAGTCGACGGACGCGGCCCGAAGGGAAAAACTGTTTTTT. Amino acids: CAISESTDAARREKLFF.

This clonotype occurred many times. For the CDR3, the DNA is TGCGCCAGCAGCCAGCAGGGGTGGGGACAGGGTCTTAACAATGAGCAGTTCTTC. This codes for CASSQQGWGQGLNNEQFF. This sequence joins TRBV4-1 and TRBJ2-1; 9 bases agree with TRBD1. Germline lookup yields CDR1 MGHRA and CDR2 YSYEKL. This CDR3 spans 18 amino acids. With V trimmed by 3 bases and J by 5 bases, 14 bases remained unmatched.

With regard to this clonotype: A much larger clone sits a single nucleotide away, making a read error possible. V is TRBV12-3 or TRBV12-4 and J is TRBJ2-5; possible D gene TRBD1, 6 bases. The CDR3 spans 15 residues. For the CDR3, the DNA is TGTGCCAGCAGTTTATCCCCAGGGGTCGGGAAGACCCTGTACTTC. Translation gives CASSLSPGVGKTLYF.

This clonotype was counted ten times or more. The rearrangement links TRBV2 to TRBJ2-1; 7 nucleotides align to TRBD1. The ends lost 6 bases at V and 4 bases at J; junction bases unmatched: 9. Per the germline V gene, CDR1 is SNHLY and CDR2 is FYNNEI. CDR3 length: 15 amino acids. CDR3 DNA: TGTGCCAGCAGCGCCGGGACAGAGAGTTACAATGAGCAGTTCTTC. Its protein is CASSAGTESYNEQFF.

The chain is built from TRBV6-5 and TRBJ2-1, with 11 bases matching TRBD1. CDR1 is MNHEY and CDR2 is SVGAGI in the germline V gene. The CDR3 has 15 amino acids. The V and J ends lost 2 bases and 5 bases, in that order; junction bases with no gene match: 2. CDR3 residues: CASSYGQGANNEQFF. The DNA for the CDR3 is TGTGCCAGCAGTTACGGACAGGGGGCTAACAATGAGCAGTTCTTC.

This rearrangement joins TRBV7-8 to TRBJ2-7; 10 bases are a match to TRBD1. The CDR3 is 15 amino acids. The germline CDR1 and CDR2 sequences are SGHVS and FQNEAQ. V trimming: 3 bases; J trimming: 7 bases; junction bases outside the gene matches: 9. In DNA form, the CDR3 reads TGTGCCAGCAGCTTTGGCCGATGGGACAGGGGTGAGCAGTACTTC. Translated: CASSFGRWDRGEQYF. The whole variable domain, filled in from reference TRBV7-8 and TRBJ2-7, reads GAGVSQSPRYKVAKRGQDVALRCDPISGHVSLFWYQQALGQGPEFLTYFQNEAQLDKSGLPSDRFFAERPEGSVSTLKIQRTQQEDSAVYLCASSFGRWDRGEQYFGPGTRLTVT.

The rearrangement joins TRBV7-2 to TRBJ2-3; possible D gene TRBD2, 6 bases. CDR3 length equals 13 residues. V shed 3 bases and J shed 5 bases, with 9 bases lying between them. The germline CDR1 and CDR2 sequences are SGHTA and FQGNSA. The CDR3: CASSFEGGDTQYF. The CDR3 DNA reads TGTGCCAGCAGCTTTGAGGGAGGAGATACGCAGTATTTT.

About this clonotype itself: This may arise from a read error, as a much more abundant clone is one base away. In nucleotides, the CDR3 is TGTGCCAGCAGCGTCAAAGCGGGAGACGGCGAGCAGTACTTC. Translated: CASSVKAGDGEQYF. This chain links TRBV7-2 with TRBJ2-7; 8 bases agree with TRBD2. Germline assignment: CDR1 SGHTA and CDR2 FQGNSA. V shed 5 bases and J 6 bases; nucleotides not matched to a gene: 9. This CDR3 has 14 residues.